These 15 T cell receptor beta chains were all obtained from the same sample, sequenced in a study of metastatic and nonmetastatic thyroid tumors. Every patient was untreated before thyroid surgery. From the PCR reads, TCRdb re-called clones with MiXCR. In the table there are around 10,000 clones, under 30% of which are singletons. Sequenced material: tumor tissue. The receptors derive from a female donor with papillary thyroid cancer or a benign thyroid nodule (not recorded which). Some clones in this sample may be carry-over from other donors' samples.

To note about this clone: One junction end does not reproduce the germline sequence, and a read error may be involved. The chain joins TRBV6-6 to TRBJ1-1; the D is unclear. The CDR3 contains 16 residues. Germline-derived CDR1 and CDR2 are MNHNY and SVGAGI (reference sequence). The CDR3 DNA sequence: TGTGTCAGCAGTTACGTCCGGTCGGTGGGGAGCACTGAAGCTTTCTTT. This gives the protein CVSSYVRSVGSTEAFF.

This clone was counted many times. Here the CDR3 reads CATSQGGWWTQYF. The CDR3 nucleotides read TGTGCCACCAGCCAGGGCGGTTGGTGGACCCAGTACTTC. V gene TRBV15 combines with J gene TRBJ2-5, with TRBD1 as a possible D gene (5 bases). The CDR3 has 13 amino acids. Germline-derived CDR1 and CDR2 are LNHNV and YYDKDF (reference sequence). V was shortened by 5 bases and J by 7 bases, with 14 bases between the two germline ends.

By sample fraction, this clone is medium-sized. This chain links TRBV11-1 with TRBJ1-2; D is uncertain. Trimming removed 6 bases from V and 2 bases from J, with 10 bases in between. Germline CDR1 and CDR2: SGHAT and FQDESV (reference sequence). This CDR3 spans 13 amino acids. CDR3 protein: CASSPGRNYGYTF. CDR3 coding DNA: TGTGCCAGCAGTCCCGGCCGGAACTATGGCTACACCTTC.

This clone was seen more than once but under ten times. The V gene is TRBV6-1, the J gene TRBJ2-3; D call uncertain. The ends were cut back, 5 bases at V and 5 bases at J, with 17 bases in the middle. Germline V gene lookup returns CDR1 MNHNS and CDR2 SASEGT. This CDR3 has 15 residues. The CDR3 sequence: CASSWGIGVGDTQYF. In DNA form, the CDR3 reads TGTGCCAGCAGTTGGGGAATTGGAGTTGGAGATACGCAGTATTTT.

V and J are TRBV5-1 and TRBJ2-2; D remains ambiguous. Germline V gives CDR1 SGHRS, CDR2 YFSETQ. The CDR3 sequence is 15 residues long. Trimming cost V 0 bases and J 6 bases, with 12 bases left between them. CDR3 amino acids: CASSLVPGGPGELFF. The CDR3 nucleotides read TGCGCCAGCAGCTTGGTGCCGGGTGGACCCGGGGAGCTGTTTTTT.

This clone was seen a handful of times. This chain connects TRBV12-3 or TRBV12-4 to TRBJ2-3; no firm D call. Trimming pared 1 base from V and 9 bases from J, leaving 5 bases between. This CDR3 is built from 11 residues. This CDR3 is CASSLVNTQYF. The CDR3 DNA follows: TGTGCCAGCAGTTTAGTCAACACGCAGTATTTT.

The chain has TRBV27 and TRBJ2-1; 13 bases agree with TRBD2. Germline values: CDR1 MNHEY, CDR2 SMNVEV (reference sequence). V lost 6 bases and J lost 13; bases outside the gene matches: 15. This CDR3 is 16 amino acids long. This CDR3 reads CASRQTTGLAGERQFF. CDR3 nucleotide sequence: TGTGCCAGCAGACAAACAACCGGACTAGCGGGAGAGAGACAGTTCTTC.

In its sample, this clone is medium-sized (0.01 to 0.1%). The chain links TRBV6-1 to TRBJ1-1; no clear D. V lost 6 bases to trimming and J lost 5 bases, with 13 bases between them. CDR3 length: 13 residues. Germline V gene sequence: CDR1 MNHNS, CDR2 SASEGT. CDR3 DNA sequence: TGTGCCAGCAGGCCGTCCGTTTGGACTGAAGCTTTCTTT. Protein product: CASRPSVWTEAFF.

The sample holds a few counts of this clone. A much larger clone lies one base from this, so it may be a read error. CDR3 in amino acids: CASSPRGLGDTQYF. The DNA for the CDR3 is TGTGCCAGCTCACCACGGGGGTTGGGAGATACGCAGTATTTT. The chain combines TRBV18 with TRBJ2-3, with D tentatively TRBD1 or TRBD2 (5 bases each). This CDR3 comprises 14 residues. Germline V gene lookup returns CDR1 KGHSH and CDR2 LQKENI. V gave up 1 base and J gave up 5 bases, with 10 bases separating them. The whole variable domain, remainder taken from reference TRBV18 and TRBJ2-3, is NAGVMQNPRHLVRRRGQEARLRCSPMKGHSHVYWYRQLPEEGLKFMVYLQKENIIDESGMPKERFSAEFPKEGPSILRIQQVVRGDSAAYFCASSPRGLGDTQYFGPGTRLTVL.

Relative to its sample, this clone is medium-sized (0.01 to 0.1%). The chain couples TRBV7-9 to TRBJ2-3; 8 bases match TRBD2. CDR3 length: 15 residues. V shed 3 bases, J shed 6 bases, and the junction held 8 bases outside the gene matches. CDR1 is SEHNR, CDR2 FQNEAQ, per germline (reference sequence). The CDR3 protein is CASSFYGRAVDTQYF. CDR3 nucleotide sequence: TGTGCCAGCAGCTTCTACGGGAGGGCCGTGGATACGCAGTATTTT. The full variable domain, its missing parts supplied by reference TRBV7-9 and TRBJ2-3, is DTGVSQNPRHKITKRGQNVTFRCDPISEHNRLYWYRQTLGQGPEFLTYFQNEAQLEKSRLLSDRFSAERPKGSFSTLEIQRTEQGDSAMYLCASSFYGRAVDTQYFGPGTRLTVL.

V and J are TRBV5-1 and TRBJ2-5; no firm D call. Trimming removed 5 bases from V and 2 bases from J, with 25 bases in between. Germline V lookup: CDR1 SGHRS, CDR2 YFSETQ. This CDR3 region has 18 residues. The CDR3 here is CASSSGQASSTFQETQYF. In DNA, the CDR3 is TGCGCCAGCAGTTCCGGGCAGGCCTCATCAACCTTTCAAGAGACCCAGTACTTC.

CDR3 nucleotide sequence: TGTGCCAGCAAACAGGGAATCCCCACCTACGAGCAGTACTTC. Residues: CASKQGIPTYEQYF. The chain couples TRBV28 to TRBJ2-7; possibly TRBD1 for D (6 bases). The germline gives CDR1 MDHEN, CDR2 SYDVKM. The CDR3 runs to 14 residues. V was pared by 7 bases and J by 2 bases, with 15 bases between.

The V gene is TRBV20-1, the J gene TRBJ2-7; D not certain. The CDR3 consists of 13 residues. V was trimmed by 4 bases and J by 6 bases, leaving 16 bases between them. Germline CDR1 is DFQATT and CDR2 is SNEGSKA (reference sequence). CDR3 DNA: TGCAGTGCTACAGATCAAGCCCTACTCGAGCAGTACTTC. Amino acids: CSATDQALLEQYF.

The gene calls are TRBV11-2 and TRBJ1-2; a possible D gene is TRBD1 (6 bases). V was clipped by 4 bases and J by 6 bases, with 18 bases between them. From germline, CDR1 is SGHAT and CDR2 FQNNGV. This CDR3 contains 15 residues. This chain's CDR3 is CASSYIRTALNGYTF. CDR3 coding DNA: TGTGCCAGCAGCTATATTCGGACAGCACTCAATGGCTACACCTTC.

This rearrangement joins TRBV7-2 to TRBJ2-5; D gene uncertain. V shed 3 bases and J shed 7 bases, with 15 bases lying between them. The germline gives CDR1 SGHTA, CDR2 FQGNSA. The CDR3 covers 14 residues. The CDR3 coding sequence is TGTGCCAGCAGCTTGGATGGCCGGAGCGTGACCCAGTACTTC. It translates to CASSLDGRSVTQYF.